This entry is about one TCR beta chain. Its antigen target is currently unknown. There are no base qualities to consult, and no much larger clone falls within one base. To sequence the TCRbeta CDR3 region, genomic DNA was isolated from the sorted cells. The immunoSEQ Assay was used to sequence the TCRbeta CDR3 regions. TCRdb stores this immuneACCESS table with in-frame sequences only. Part of the clones is absent; in the studies checked, under half of the shortfall reflects unresolved V genes, and no reason is known for the rest. The sample table holds around 37,000 clones, of which approximately 80% were seen once. 20% to 25% of the sample lies in the top ten. This sample stems from a study of OX40 agonist ivuxolimab in advanced cancers. Looking at the study overall: Ivuxolimab, which targeted the costimulatory receptor OX40 (CD134), was an agonistic, fully human IgG2 monoclonal antibody. Intravenous ivuxolimab was administered to patients every 2 weeks at six dose levels: 0.01, 0.1, 0.3, 1.5, 3 and 10 mg/kg. Of the approximately 50 dose-escalation patients, hepatocellular carcinoma was present in roughly 19, melanoma in around 15, renal cell carcinoma in 9 and head and neck cancer in 9. The dose-escalation cohort was over 70% male with a mean age of about 60 years, ranging from about 20 to 80. Prior anti-PD-1, anti-PD-L1 or anti-CTLA-4 therapy was permitted, and about 40% of dose-escalation patients had received checkpoint inhibitors. Partial responses occurred in three dose-escalation patients, of whom one had hepatocellular carcinoma and two had cutaneous melanoma. Peripheral TCRbeta sequencing aimed to test whether ivuxolimab altered TCR sequence diversity and caused clonal T-cell expansion. The paper describes the monotherapy dose-escalation part (N = 52 patients) of the phase I trial of ivuxolimab. Findings and caveats that apply to the study as a whole: After ivuxolimab, CD8+ T cells had more expanded clones than CD4+ T cells on average. Which antigens the clonally expanded peripheral T cells were specific for was not determined. At doses of 0.1 to 3.0 mg/kg, clonal expansion of both CD4+ and CD8+ T cells in blood was seen between baseline and week 6. Low levels of normalized T-cell clonal expansion were also seen in some patients who did not respond. In the 0.1-3.0 mg/kg groups, partial responders were among the patients with the lowest normalized peripheral clonal expansion, particularly in CD8+ T cells.

The trial excluded patients who had a history of autoimmune disease or were on systemic immunosuppression. In every dose cohort, peripheral blood was drawn for TCR sequencing at baseline, cycle 4 day 1, and cycle 7 day 1. The samples were drawn from a first-in-human, open-label, multicenter phase I dose-escalation trial of ivuxolimab. The trial enrolled adults with locally advanced or metastatic head and neck squamous cell, hepatocellular, melanoma or renal cell carcinoma. Before TCR sequencing, CD4+ T cells and CD8+ T cells from peripheral blood were sorted into separate populations. Counted from cysteine to phenylalanine, this CDR3 has 14 amino acids. Just CDR3 DNA is preserved here, 42 bases in frame from base 1. CDR1 and CDR2 were assigned from the germline V gene (reference sequence) as LNHDA and SQIVND.

This specimen consisted of CD4+ or CD8+ T cells sorted from blood, obtained in a trial of the OX40 agonist ivuxolimab. The sequence came from an adult with an advanced solid tumor such as melanoma, head and neck, liver or kidney cancer. The chain uses TRBV19 and TRBJ2-3; TRBD2 is possibly the D segment (6 matching bases). In nucleotides, the sequence is TGTGCTACCTCAGGCTTGGGGGGTTTAGATACGCAGTATTTT. Translation gives CATSGLGGLDTQYF.